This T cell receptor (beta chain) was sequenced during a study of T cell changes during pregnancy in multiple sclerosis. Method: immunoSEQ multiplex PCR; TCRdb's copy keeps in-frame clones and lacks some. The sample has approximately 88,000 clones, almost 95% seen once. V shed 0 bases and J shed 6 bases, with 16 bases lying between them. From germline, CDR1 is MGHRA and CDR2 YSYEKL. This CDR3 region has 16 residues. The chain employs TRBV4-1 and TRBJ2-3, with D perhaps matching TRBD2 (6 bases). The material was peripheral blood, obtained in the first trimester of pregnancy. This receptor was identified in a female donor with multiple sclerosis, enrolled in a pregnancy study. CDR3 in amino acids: CASSQDRDSTPDTQYF. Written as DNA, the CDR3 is TGCGCCAGCAGCCAAGATAGGGACTCCACGCCCGATACGCAGTATTTT.